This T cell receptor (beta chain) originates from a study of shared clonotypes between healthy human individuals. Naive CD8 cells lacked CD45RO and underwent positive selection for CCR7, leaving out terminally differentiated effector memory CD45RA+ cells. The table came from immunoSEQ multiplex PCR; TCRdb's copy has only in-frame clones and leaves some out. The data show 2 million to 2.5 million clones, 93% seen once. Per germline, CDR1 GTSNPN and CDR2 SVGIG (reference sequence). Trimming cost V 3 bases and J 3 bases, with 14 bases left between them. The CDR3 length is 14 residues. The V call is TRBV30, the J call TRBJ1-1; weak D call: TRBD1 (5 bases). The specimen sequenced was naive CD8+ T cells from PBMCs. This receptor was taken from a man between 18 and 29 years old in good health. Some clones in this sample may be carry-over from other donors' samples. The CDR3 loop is CAWRNPGGYTEAFF. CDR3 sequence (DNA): TGTGCCTGGAGAAACCCGGGGGGTTACACTGAAGCTTTCTTT.